This is a list of T cell receptor beta chains from one sample in a study of T cells in localized non-small cell lung cancer. Method: immunoSEQ multiplex PCR; TCRdb's copy keeps in-frame clones and lacks some. The sample records 72,000 or so clones, about 83% being singletons. The starting material was peripheral blood, obtained before any cancer treatment. The receptors derive from a female donor over 55 with stage I lung adenocarcinoma. Both conserved end residues are part of each CDR3. D genes are given only for firm matches. Clone size appears in some rows only: once, few, many, or a class for an expanded clone.

>NA|TRBV2|TRBJ2-7|NA
CASRLDYYEQYF
TGTGCCAGCAGACTAGACTACTACGAGCAGTACTTC
>NA|TRBV14|TRBJ1-2|NA
CASSQDHGGYGYTF
TGTGCCAGCAGCCAAGATCATGGAGGGTATGGCTACACCTTC
>NA|TRBV2|TRBJ2-1|NA
CASSGRLEYNEQFF
TGTGCCAGCAGTGGGCGACTAGAATACAATGAGCAGTTCTTC
>NA|TRBV5-1|TRBJ2-1|NA
CASSLGESPYNEQFF
TGCGCCAGCAGCTTGGGGGAGAGTCCCTACAATGAGCAGTTCTTC
>NA|TRBV19|TRBJ1-3|NA
CASSIGKSSGNTIYF
TGTGCCAGTAGTATCGGCAAGAGCTCTGGAAACACCATATATTTT
>NA|TRBV10-3|TRBJ1-4|NA
CAISRFEVGRLTAATNEKLFF
TGTGCCATCAGCCGTTTTGAGGTGGGTCGCTTGACAGCTGCAACTAATGAAAAACTGTTTTTT
>NA|TRBV6-5|TRBJ1-1|NA
CASSSYPGWENTEAFF
TGTGCCAGCAGTTCCTACCCCGGTTGGGAGAACACTGAAGCTTTCTTT
>TRBD2|TRBV15|TRBJ2-5|NA
CATSGSQRELGETQYF
TGTGCCACCAGCGGATCCCAGCGGGAGTTGGGGGAGACCCAGTACTTC
>NA|TRBV23-1|TRBJ2-3|NA
CASSPPSTDTQYF
TGCGCCAGCAGTCCCCCTAGCACAGATACGCAGTATTTT
>NA|TRBV11-3|TRBJ2-3|NA
CASSGRTDTQYF
TGTGCCAGCAGCGGTCGGACAGATACGCAGTATTTT
>NA|TRBV11-3|TRBJ2-7|NA
CASSPRGVSSYEQYF
TGTGCCAGCAGCCCCCGTGGGGTAAGCTCCTACGAGCAGTACTTC
>NA|TRBV6-1|TRBJ1-2|few
CASSGTGLGGYTF
TGTGCCAGCAGTGGTACAGGGCTGGGTGGCTACACCTTC
>NA|TRBV2|TRBJ2-2|NA
CASSESDPGELFF
TGTGCCAGCAGTGAAAGTGATCCCGGGGAGCTGTTTTTT
>NA|TRBV19|TRBJ2-1|NA
CASQNGRRAYNEQFF
TGTGCCAGTCAAAACGGGCGCAGGGCCTACAATGAGCAGTTCTTC
>TRBD2|TRBV10-1|TRBJ2-7|NA
CASSKTGTSGLYEQYF
TGCGCCAGCAGTAAGACCGGGACTAGCGGGCTCTACGAGCAGTACTTC
>NA|TRBV11-3|TRBJ2-5|NA
CASSLVEETQYF
TGTGCCAGCAGCTTAGTTGAAGAGACCCAGTACTTC
>TRBD2|TRBV30|TRBJ2-7|few
CAWSGGTSGKHEQYF
TGTGCCTGGAGCGGAGGGACTAGCGGGAAGCACGAGCAGTACTTC
>NA|TRBV7-9|TRBJ2-1|NA
CASSPSEGAENEQFF
TGTGCCAGCAGCCCCTCGGAGGGGGCTGAGAATGAGCAGTTCTTC
>NA|TRBV5-4|TRBJ2-2|NA
CASSLDRSKGNTGELFF
TGTGCCAGCAGCTTGGATCGCTCCAAAGGGAACACCGGGGAGCTGTTTTTT
>TRBD1|TRBV7-3|TRBJ2-7|NA
CASSLGQEPYEQYF
TGTGCCAGCAGCTTAGGACAGGAACCCTACGAGCAGTACTTC
>NA|TRBV5-1|TRBJ1-4|NA
CASSLGDIRNEKLFF
TGCGCCAGCAGCTTGGGGGACATTAGAAATGAAAAACTGTTTTTT
>TRBD1|TRBV7-9|TRBJ1-4|NA
CASSPGQGLNNEKLFF
TGTGCCAGCAGCCCGGGACAGGGTTTGAATAATGAAAAACTGTTTTTT
>NA|TRBV6-1|TRBJ1-1|NA
CASSPEGNTEAFF
TGTGCCAGCAGCCCGGAGGGGAACACTGAAGCTTTCTTT
>NA|TRBV2|TRBJ2-2|NA
CASRESAGTGELFF
TGTGCCAGCAGGGAAAGCGCGGGGACCGGGGAGCTGTTTTTT
>TRBD2|TRBV5-1|TRBJ2-3|NA
CASSLGGSDTQYF
TGCGCCAGCAGCTTGGGCGGGAGCGATACGCAGTATTTT
>TRBD1|TRBV29-1|TRBJ1-2|NA
CSVGGQWGQGVAGYGYTF
TGCAGCGTTGGGGGACAATGGGGACAGGGGGTTGCAGGCTATGGCTACACCTTC
>TRBD2|TRBV9|TRBJ2-3|NA
CASSSRGSTDTQYF
TGTGCCAGCAGCTCGCGGGGGAGCACAGATACGCAGTATTTT
>NA|TRBV9|TRBJ2-5|NA
CASRPQVQETQYF
TGTGCCAGCAGGCCTCAGGTTCAAGAGACCCAGTACTTC
>NA|TRBV9|TRBJ2-5|NA
CASSVGARGGMRETQYF
TGTGCCAGCAGCGTAGGGGCAAGGGGTGGTATGCGGGAGACCCAGTACTTC
>TRBD1|TRBV18|TRBJ1-1|NA
CASSPSAKGQMGGEAFF
TGTGCCAGCTCACCATCCGCTAAGGGACAGATGGGGGGTGAAGCTTTCTTT
>NA|TRBV7-8|TRBJ1-6|few
CASSLVRGESPLHF
TGTGCCAGCAGCTTAGTTCGGGGGGAATCACCCCTCCACTTT
>NA|TRBV7-2|TRBJ2-3|NA
CASTYGLFTDTQYF
TGTGCCAGCACATATGGACTTTTCACAGATACGCAGTATTTT
>TRBD2|TRBV7-2|TRBJ2-5|NA
CASSKPGAGETQYF
TGTGCCAGCAGCAAGCCGGGAGCGGGGGAGACCCAGTACTTC
>TRBD2|TRBV2|TRBJ2-1|few
CASRERGDYNEQFF
TGTGCCAGCAGAGAGCGGGGGGACTACAATGAGCAGTTCTTC
>TRBD2|TRBV19|TRBJ2-7|NA
CASSIGGTSGYEQYF
TGTGCCAGTAGTATAGGGGGGACTAGCGGATACGAGCAGTACTTC
>NA|TRBV18|TRBJ1-5|NA
CASSPNSGYGQPQHF
TGTGCCAGCTCACCAAATTCGGGTTATGGGCAGCCCCAGCATTTT
>NA|TRBV29-1|TRBJ2-6|NA
CSVVGLGANVLTF
TGCAGCGTTGTGGGGTTGGGGGCCAACGTCCTGACTTTC
>NA|TRBV7-6|TRBJ2-5|once
CASSGQNQETQYF
TGTGCCAGCAGCGGACAGAACCAAGAGACCCAGTACTTC
>TRBD2|TRBV10-3|TRBJ2-3|NA
CAISGTSGVGTDTQYF
TGTGCCATCAGTGGGACTAGCGGGGTGGGCACAGATACGCAGTATTTT
>TRBD2|TRBV7-3|TRBJ2-1|NA
CASSLAGGNEQFF
TGTGCCAGCAGTCTAGCGGGGGGTAATGAGCAGTTCTTC
>NA|TRBV27|TRBJ1-2|NA
CASSSERGDYGYTF
TGTGCCAGCAGTTCCGAGAGGGGTGACTATGGCTACACCTTC
>NA|TRBV30|TRBJ1-2|many
CAWIRDVGTLYGYTF
TGTGCCTGGATTCGGGACGTAGGCACACTCTATGGCTACACCTTC
>NA|TRBV6-1|TRBJ2-1|NA
CASSEVNEQFF
TGTGCCAGCAGTGAAGTAAATGAGCAGTTCTTC
>NA|TRBV7-6|TRBJ1-5|NA
CASSLQGSNQPQHF
TGTGCCAGCAGCCTTCAGGGGAGCAATCAGCCCCAGCATTTT
>NA|TRBV6-5|TRBJ1-3|NA
CASKVGGGGNTIYF
TGTGCCAGCAAAGTGGGGGGTGGTGGAAACACCATATATTTT
>NA|TRBV2|TRBJ2-3|NA
CASSRGADTQYF
TGTGCCAGCAGTAGAGGGGCAGATACGCAGTATTTT
>NA|TRBV25-1|TRBJ2-3|NA
CASSEIRTDTDTQYF
TGTGCCAGCAGTGAGATTCGGACAGACACAGATACGCAGTATTTT
>NA|TRBV27|TRBJ2-3|NA
CASRRLAGGTRGDTQYF
TGTGCCAGCAGACGACTAGCAGGGGGGACAAGGGGAGATACGCAGTATTTT
>NA|TRBV6-1|TRBJ2-6|NA
CASSEDDRAAGANVLTF
TGTGCCAGCAGTGAAGACGACAGAGCGGCAGGGGCCAACGTCCTGACTTTC
>TRBD1|TRBV11-2|TRBJ2-7|few
CASSLISRQKGQGYEQYF
TGTGCCAGCAGCTTAATCTCTCGGCAAAAGGGACAGGGCTACGAGCAGTACTTC
>NA|TRBV5-6|TRBJ1-6|NA
CASSLGQSFASPLHF
TGTGCCAGCAGCTTGGGACAGAGTTTTGCTTCACCCCTCCACTTT
>NA|TRBV7-8|TRBJ2-7|NA
CASSLGARGSSYEQYF
TGTGCCAGCAGCTTAGGGGCTCGGGGGAGCTCCTACGAGCAGTACTTC
>TRBD1|TRBV19|TRBJ1-4|NA
CASSTPRTGVEKLFF
TGTGCCAGTAGTACCCCCCGGACAGGGGTTGAAAAACTGTTTTTT
>NA|TRBV18|TRBJ2-7|NA
CASSPWYEQYF
TGTGCCAGCTCACCATGGTACGAGCAGTACTTC
>NA|TRBV11-2|TRBJ1-3|NA
CASSLGGLSGNTIYF
TGTGCCAGCAGCTTAGGGGGATTATCTGGAAACACCATATATTTT
>TRBD2|TRBV2|TRBJ2-1|NA
CASVAGGQGEQFF
TGTGCCAGCGTAGCGGGAGGGCAAGGTGAGCAGTTCTTC
>TRBD1|TRBV6-5|TRBJ1-1|NA
CATRDRGPDTEAFF
TGTGCCACCCGGGACAGGGGTCCGGACACTGAAGCTTTCTTT
>NA|TRBV9|TRBJ1-1|NA
CASSAGAPNTEAFF
TGTGCCAGCAGCGCGGGGGCCCCGAACACTGAAGCTTTCTTT
>NA|TRBV7-9|TRBJ2-2|NA
CASSLIGELFF
TGTGCCAGCAGCTTAATCGGGGAGCTGTTTTTT